This T cell receptor beta chain was sequenced in a study of blood T cell repertoires in COVID-19. About the research overall: From T cells, B-cell-depleted T cells, or PBMCs came the material, which was cDNA or gDNA.

Authors' data handling: From reference gene primer amplification, estimates of nucleated cell counts were derived. The repertoire was sequenced with immunoSEQ multiplex PCR; TCRdb's copy has only in-frame clones and lacks some. For V, J and clone size, that table is used; D and trimming come from the DNA. The table lists 200,000 to 300,000 clones, 65% to 90% of them singletons. In germline, CDR1 is LNHDA, CDR2 SQIVND (reference sequence). Trimming stripped 5 bases from V and 9 bases from J, with 14 bases between. This CDR3 has 13 amino acids. Sequencing was carried out using peripheral blood. This clonotype was sampled from a man aged 25-45 years with active or convalescent COVID-19. The chain links TRBV19 to TRBJ1-3; tentatively, D is TRBD1 (5 bases). In nucleotides, the CDR3 is TGTGCCAGTAGTTCCCGGGAGGGGACCACCATATATTTT. This translates into CASSSREGTTIYF.